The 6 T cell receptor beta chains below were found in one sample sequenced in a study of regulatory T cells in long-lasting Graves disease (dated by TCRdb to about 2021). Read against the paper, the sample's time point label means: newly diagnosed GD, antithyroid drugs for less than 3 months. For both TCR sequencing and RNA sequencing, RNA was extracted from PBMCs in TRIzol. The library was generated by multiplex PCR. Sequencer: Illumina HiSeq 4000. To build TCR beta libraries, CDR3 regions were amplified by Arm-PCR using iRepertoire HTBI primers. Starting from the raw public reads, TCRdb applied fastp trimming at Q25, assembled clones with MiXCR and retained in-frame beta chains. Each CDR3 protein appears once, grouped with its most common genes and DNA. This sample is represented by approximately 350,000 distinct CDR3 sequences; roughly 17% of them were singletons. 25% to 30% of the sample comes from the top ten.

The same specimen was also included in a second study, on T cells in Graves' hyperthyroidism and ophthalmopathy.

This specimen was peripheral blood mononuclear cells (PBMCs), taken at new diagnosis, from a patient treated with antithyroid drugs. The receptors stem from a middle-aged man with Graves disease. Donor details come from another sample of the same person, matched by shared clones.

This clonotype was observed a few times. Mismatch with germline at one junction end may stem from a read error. The DNA of the CDR3 is TGTGCCGGCAGTAACCGGGGTCGCACAGATACGCAGTATTTT. As protein: CAGSNRGRTDTQYF. The chain uses TRBV6-2 or TRBV6-3 and TRBJ2-3, with D tentatively TRBD2 (5 bases). CDR3 size: 14 residues. Germline V gives CDR1 MNHEY, CDR2 SVGEGT.

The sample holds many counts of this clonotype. CDR3 residues: CAGAIPQETQYF. In DNA form, the CDR3 reads TGTGCCGGGGCGATTCCCCAAGAGACCCAGTACTTC. The chain employs TRBV12-3 or TRBV12-4 and TRBJ2-5, with D perhaps matching TRBD1 (5 bases). V was clipped by 11 bases and J by 1 base, with 11 bases between them. The CDR3 loop spans 12 amino acids.

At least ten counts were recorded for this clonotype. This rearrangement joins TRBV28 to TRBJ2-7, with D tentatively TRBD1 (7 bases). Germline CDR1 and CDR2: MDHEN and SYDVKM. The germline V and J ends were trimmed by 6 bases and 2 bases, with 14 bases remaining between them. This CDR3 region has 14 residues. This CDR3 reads CASSAGGSAYEQYF. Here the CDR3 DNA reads TGTGCCAGCAGCGCAGGGGGGAGTGCCTACGAGCAGTACTTC.

CDR3 in amino acids: CASSPPRGGPETQYF. DNA for the CDR3: TGTGCCAGCTCACCACCGCGGGGGGGCCCGGAGACCCAGTACTTC. The V call is TRBV18, the J call TRBJ2-5; 9 bases line up with TRBD2. This CDR3 is 15 amino acids long. With 0 bases clipped from V and 5 bases from J, the junction kept 4 bases outside the gene matches. Germline lookup yields CDR1 KGHSH and CDR2 LQKENI.

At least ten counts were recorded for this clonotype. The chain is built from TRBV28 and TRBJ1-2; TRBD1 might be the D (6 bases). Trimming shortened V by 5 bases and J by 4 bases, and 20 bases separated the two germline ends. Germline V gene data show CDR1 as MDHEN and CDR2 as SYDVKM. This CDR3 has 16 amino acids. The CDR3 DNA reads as TGTGCCAGCAGTCCCCCCGGACAGTGGGGAGGCTATGGCTACACCTTC. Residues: CASSPPGQWGGYGYTF.

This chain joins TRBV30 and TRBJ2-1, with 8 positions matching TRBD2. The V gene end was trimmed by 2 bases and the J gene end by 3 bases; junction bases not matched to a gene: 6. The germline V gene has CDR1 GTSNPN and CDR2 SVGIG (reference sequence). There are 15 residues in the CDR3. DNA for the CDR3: TGTGCCTGGAGTCCCTTCGCGGGGGGCTACAATGAGCAGTTCTTC. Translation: CAWSPFAGGYNEQFF.